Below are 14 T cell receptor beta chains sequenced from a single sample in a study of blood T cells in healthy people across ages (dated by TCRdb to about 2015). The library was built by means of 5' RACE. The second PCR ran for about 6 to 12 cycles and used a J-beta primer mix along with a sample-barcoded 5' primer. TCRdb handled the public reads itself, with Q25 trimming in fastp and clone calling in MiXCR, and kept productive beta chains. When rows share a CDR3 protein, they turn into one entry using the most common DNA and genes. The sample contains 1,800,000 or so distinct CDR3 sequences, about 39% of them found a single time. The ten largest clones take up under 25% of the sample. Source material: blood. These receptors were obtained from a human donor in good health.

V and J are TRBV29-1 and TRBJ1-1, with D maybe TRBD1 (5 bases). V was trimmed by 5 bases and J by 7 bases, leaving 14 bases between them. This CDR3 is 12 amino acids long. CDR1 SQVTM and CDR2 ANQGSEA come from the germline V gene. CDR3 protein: CSVRTGGNEAFF. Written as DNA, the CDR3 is TGCAGCGTTAGAACAGGAGGTAATGAAGCTTTCTTT. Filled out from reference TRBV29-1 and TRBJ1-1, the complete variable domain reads SAVISQKPSRDICQRGTSLTIQCQVDSQVTMMFWYRQQPGQSLTLIATANQGSEATYESGFVIDKFPISRPNLTFSTLTVSNMSPEDSSIYLCSVRTGGNEAFFGQGTRLTVV.

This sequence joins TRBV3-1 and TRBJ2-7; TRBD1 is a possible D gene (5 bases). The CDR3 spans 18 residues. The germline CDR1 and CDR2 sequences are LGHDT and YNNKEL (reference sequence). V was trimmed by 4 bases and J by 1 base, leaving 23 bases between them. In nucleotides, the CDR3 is TGTGCCAGCAGCCTAGGTCTTTCAAACAAGGGGTTGTCCTACGAGCAGTACTTC. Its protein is CASSLGLSNKGLSYEQYF.

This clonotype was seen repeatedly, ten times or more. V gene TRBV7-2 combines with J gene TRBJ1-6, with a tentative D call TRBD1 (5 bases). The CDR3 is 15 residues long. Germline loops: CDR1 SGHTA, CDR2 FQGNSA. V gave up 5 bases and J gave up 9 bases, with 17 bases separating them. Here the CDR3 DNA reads TGTGCCAGCAGCCTCCGGACACTAAGGGGTTCACCCCTCCACTTT. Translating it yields CASSLRTLRGSPLHF.

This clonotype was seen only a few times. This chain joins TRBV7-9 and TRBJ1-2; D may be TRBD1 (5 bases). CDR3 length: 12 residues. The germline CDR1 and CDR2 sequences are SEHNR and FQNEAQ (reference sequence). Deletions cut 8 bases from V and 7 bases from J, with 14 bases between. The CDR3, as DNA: TGTGCCAGCCCAAAGGTGGGGGGTGGCTACACCTTC. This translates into CASPKVGGGYTF.

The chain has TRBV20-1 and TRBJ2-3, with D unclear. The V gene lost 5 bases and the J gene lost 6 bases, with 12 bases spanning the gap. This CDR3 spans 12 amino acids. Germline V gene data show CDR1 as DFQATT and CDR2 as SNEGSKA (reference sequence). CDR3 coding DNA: TGCAGTGCTCCGTTAGACCCGGATACGCAGTATTTT. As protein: CSAPLDPDTQYF.

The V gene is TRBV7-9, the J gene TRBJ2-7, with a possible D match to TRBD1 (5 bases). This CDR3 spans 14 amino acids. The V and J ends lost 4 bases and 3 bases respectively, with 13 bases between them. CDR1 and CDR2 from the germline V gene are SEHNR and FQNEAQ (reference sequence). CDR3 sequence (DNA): TGTGCCAGCAGCTCCCCCCAGGGAAACTACGAGCAGTACTTC. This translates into CASSSPQGNYEQYF. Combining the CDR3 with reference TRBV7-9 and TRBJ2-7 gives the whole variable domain DTGVSQNPRHKITKRGQNVTFRCDPISEHNRLYWYRQTLGQGPEFLTYFQNEAQLEKSRLLSDRFSAERPKGSFSTLEIQRTEQGDSAMYLCASSSPQGNYEQYFGPGTRLTVT.

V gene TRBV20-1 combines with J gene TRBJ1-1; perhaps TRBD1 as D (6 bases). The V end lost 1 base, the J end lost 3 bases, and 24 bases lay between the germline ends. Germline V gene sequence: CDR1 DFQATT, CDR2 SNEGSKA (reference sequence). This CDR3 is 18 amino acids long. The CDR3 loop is CSARATLGQLASYTEAFF. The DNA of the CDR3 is TGCAGTGCTAGAGCGACACTTGGACAGTTGGCTTCGTACACTGAAGCTTTCTTT.

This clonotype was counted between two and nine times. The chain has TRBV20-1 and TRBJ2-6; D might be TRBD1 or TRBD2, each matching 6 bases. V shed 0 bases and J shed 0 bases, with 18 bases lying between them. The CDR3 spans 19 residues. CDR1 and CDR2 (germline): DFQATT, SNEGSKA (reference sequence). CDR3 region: CSARDLLRGDLSGANVLTF. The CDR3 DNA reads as TGCAGTGCTAGAGATCTGTTAAGGGGGGATCTCTCTGGGGCCAACGTCCTGACTTTC.

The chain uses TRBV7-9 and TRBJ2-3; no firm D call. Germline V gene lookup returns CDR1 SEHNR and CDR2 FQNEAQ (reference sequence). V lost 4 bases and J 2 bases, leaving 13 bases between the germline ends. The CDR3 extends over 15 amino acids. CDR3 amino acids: CASSSHNLYTDTQYF. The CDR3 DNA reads TGTGCCAGCAGCTCCCATAACTTATACACAGATACGCAGTATTTT.

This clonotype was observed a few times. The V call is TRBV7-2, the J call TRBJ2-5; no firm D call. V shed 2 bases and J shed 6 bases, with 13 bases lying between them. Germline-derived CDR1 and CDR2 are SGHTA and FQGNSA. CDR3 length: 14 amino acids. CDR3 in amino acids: CASSLSPRVQTQYF. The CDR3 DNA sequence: TGTGCCAGCAGCTTATCCCCTAGGGTACAGACCCAGTACTTC.

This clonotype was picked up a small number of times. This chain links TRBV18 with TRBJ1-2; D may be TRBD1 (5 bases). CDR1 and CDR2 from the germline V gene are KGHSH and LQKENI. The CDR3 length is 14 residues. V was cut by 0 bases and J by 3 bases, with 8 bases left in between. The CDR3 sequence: CASSPPGLDYGYTF. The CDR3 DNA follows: TGTGCCAGCTCACCACCGGGACTAGACTATGGCTACACCTTC.

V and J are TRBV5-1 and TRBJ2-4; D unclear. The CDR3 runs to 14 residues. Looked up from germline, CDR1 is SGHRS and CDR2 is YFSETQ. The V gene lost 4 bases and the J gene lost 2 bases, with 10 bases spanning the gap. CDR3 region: CASSPDSTKNIQYF. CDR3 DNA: TGCGCCAGCAGCCCTGACTCCACCAAAAACATTCAGTACTTC.

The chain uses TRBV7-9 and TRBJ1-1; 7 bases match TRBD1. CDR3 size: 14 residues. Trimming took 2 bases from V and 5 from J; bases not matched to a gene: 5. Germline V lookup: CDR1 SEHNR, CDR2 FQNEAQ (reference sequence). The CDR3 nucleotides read TGTGCCAGCAGCTTACCCCAGGGGGGTACTGAAGCTTTCTTT. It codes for CASSLPQGGTEAFF.

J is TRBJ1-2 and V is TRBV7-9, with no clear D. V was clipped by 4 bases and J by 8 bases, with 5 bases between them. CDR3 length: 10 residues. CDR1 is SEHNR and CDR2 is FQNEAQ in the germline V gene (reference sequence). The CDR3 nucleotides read TGTGCCAGCAGCTCCACGGGCTACACCTTC. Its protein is CASSSTGYTF.